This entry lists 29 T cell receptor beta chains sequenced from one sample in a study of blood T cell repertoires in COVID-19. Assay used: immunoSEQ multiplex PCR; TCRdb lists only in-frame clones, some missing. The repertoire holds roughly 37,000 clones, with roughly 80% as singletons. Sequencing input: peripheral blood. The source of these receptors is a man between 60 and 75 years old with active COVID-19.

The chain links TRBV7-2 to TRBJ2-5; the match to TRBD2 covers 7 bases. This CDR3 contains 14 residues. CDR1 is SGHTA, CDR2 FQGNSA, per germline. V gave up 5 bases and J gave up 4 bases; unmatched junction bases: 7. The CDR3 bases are TGTGCCAGCAGCCGCAGGACGGGAGGAGAGACCCAGTACTTC. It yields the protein CASSRRTGGETQYF.

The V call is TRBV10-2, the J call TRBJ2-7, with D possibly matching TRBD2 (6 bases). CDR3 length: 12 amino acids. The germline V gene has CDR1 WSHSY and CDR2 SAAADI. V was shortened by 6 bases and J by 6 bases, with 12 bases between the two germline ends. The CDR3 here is CASSTSWVEQYF. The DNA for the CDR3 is TGCGCCAGCAGCACTAGCTGGGTCGAGCAGTACTTC.

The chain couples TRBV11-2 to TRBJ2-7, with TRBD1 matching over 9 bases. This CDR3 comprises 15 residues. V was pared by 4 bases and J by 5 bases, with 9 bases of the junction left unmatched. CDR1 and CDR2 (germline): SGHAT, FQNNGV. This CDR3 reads CASSSLTGGGHEQYF. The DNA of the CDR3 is TGTGCCAGCAGCTCCTTGACAGGGGGAGGGCACGAGCAGTACTTC.

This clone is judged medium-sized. The CDR3 region is CASSQDIGPQHF. CDR3 DNA: TGCGCCAGCAGCCAAGATATCGGGCCCCAGCATTTT. V usage is TRBV4-1 and J usage is TRBJ1-5; D remains ambiguous. The germline V gene has CDR1 MGHRA and CDR2 YSYEKL. The CDR3 has 12 amino acids. Trimming removed 0 bases from V and 9 bases from J, with 6 bases in between.

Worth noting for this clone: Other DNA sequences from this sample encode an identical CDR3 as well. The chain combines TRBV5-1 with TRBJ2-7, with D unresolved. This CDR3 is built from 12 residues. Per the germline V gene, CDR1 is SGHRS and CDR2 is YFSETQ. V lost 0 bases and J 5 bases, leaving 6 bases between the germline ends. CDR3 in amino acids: CASSLAGNEQYF. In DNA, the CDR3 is TGCGCCAGCAGCTTGGCAGGTAACGAGCAGTACTTC.

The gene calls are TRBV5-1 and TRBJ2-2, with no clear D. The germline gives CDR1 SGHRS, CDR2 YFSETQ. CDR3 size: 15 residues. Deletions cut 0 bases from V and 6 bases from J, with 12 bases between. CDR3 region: CASSLVTNQAGELFF. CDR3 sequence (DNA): TGCGCCAGCAGCTTGGTGACAAACCAGGCCGGGGAGCTGTTTTTT.

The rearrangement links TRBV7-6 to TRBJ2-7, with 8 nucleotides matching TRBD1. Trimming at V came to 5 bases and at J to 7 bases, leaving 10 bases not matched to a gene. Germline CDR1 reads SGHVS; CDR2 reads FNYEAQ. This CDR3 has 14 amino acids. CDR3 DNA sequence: TGTGCCAGCAGCCCTAGCCAGGGGGCAAGGGAGCAGTACTTC. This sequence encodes CASSPSQGAREQYF.

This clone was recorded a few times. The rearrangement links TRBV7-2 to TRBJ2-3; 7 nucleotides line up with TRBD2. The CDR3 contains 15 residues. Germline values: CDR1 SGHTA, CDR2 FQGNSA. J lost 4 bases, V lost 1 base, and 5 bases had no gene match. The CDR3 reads CASSLGGLGPDTQYF. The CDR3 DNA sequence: TGTGCCAGCAGCTTAGGAGGACTAGGGCCAGATACGCAGTATTTT.

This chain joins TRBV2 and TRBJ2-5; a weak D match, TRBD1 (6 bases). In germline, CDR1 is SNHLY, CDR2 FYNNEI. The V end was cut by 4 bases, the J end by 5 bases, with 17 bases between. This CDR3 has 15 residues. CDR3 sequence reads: CASSAEAPQGETQYF. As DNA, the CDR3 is TGTGCCAGCAGTGCGGAGGCGCCTCAGGGGGAGACCCAGTACTTC. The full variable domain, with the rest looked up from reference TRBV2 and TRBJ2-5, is EPEVTQTPSHQVTQMGQEVILRCVPISNHLYFYWYRQILGQKVEFLVSFYNNEISEKSEIFDDQFSVERPDGSNFTLKIRSTKLEDSAMYFCASSAEAPQGETQYFGPGTRLLVL.

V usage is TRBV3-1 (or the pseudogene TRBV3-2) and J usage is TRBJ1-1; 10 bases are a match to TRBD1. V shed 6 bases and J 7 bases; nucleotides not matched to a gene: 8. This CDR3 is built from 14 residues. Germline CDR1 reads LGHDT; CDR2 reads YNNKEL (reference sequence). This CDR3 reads CASSPTGGRGEAFF. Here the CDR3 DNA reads TGTGCCAGCAGTCCGACAGGGGGCCGGGGTGAAGCTTTCTTT.

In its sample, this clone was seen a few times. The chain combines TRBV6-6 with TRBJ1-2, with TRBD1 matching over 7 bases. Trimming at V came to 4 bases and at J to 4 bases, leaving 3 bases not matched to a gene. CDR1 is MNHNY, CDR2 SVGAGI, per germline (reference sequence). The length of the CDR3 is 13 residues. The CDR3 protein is CASSLDRVYGYTF. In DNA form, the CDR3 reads TGTGCCAGCAGTTTAGACAGGGTCTATGGCTACACCTTC.

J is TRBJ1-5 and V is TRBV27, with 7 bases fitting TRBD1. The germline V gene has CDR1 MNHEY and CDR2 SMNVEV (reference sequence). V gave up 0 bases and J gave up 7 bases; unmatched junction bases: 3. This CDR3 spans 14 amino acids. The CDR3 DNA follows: TGTGCCAGCAGTTTATCAGGGGGCGACCAGCCCCAGCATTTT. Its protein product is CASSLSGGDQPQHF.

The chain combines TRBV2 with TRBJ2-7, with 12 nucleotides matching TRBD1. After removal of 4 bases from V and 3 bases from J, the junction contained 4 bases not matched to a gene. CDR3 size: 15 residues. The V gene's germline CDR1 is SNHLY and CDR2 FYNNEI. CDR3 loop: CASSGGQGANYEQYF. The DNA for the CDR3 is TGTGCCAGCAGTGGGGGACAGGGGGCCAACTACGAGCAGTACTTC.

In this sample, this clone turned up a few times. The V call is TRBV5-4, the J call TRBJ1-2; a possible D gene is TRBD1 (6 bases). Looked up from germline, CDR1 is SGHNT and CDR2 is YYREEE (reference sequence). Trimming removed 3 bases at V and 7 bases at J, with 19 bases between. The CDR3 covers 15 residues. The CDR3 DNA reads TGTGCCAGCAGCTGGGACACCATCGTAGTCGGTGGCTACACCTTC. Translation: CASSWDTIVVGGYTF.

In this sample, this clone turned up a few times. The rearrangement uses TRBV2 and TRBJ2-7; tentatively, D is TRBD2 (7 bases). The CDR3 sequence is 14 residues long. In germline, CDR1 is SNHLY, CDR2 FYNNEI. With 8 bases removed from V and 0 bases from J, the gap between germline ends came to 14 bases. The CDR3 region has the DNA TGTGCCAGCGGGGGGCGGGGGAGCTCCTACGAGCAGTACTTC. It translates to CASGGRGSSYEQYF.

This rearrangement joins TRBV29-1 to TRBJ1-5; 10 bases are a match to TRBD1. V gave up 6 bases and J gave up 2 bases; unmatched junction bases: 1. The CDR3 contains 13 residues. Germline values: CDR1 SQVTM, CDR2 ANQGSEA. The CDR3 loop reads CSVGTGGNQPQHF. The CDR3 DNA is TGCAGCGTGGGGACAGGGGGCAATCAGCCCCAGCATTTT.

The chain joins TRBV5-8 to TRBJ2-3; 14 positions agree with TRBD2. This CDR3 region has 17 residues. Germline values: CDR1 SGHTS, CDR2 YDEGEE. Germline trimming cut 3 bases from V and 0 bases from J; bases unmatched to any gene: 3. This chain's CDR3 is CASSSGLAGGSTDTQYF. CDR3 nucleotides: TGTGCCAGCAGCTCCGGACTAGCGGGGGGCAGCACAGATACGCAGTATTTT.

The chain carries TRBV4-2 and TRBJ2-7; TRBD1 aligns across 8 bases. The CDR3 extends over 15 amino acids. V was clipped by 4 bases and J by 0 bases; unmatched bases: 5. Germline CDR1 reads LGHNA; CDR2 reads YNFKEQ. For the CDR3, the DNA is TGTGCCAGCAGCCGCGAGGGACAGGTCTCCTACGAGCAGTACTTC. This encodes CASSREGQVSYEQYF.

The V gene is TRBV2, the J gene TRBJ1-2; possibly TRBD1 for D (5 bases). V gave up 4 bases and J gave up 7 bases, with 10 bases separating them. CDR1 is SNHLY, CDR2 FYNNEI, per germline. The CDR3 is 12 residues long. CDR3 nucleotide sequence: TGTGCCAGCAGTGTGGCAGGGATTGGCTACACCTTC. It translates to CASSVAGIGYTF.

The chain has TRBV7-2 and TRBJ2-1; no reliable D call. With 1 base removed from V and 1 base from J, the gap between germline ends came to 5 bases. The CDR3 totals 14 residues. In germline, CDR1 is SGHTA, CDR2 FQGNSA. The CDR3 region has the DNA TGTGCCAGCAGCTTAGACGGGTCCTACAATGAGCAGTTCTTC. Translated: CASSLDGSYNEQFF.

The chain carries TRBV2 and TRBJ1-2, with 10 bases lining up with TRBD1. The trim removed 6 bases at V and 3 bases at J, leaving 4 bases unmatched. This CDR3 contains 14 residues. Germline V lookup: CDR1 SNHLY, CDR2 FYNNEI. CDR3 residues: CASSRDRGDYGYTF. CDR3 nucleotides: TGTGCCAGCAGCCGGGACAGGGGAGACTATGGCTACACCTTC. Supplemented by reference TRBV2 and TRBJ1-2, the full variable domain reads EPEVTQTPSHQVTQMGQEVILRCVPISNHLYFYWYRQILGQKVEFLVSFYNNEISEKSEIFDDQFSVERPDGSNFTLKIRSTKLEDSAMYFCASSRDRGDYGYTFGSGTRLTVV.

The CDR3 region is CASSEGMTQREVYEQYF. The CDR3, as DNA: TGTGCCAGCAGTGAAGGTATGACCCAGCGGGAGGTATACGAGCAGTACTTC. The V gene is TRBV6-1, the J gene TRBJ2-7; TRBD2 matches at 9 bases. With 1 base clipped from V and 4 bases from J, the junction kept 11 bases outside the gene matches. In germline, CDR1 is MNHNS, CDR2 SASEGT. This CDR3 contains 17 residues.

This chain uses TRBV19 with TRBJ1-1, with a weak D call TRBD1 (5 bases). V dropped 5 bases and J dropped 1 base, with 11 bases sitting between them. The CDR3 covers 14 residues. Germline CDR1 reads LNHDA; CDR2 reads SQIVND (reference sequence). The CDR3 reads CASSENRKNTEAFF. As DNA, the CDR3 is TGTGCCAGTAGTGAAAACAGGAAGAACACTGAAGCTTTCTTT. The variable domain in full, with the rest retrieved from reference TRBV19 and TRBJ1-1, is DGGITQSPKYLFRKEGQNVTLSCEQNLNHDAMYWYRQDPGQGLRLIYYSQIVNDFQKGDIAEGYSVSREKKESFPLTVTSAQKNPTAFYLCASSENRKNTEAFFGQGTRLTVV.

This chain's CDR3 is CASSFSSGSEQFF. The CDR3 coding sequence is TGTGCCAGCAGCTTCTCTAGCGGGTCTGAGCAGTTCTTC. The chain recombines TRBV11-2 with TRBJ2-1; the match to TRBD2 covers 8 bases. This CDR3 has 13 amino acids. Germline-derived CDR1 and CDR2 are SGHAT and FQNNGV. V shed 3 bases and J 9 bases; nucleotides not matched to a gene: 4.

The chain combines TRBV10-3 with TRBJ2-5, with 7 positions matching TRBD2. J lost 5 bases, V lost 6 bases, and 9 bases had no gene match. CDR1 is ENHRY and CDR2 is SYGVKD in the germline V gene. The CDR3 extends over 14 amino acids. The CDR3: CAISSGGAGETQYF. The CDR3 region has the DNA TGTGCCATCAGCTCTGGGGGAGCGGGGGAGACCCAGTACTTC.

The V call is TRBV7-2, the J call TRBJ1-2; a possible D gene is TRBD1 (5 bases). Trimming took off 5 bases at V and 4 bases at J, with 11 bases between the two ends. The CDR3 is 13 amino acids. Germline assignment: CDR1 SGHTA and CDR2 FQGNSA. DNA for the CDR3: TGTGCCAGCAGCCCAGGACACCCCTATGGCTACACCTTC. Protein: CASSPGHPYGYTF. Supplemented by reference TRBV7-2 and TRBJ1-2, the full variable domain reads GAGVSQSPSNKVTEKGKDVELRCDPISGHTALYWYRQSLGQGLEFLIYFQGNSAPDKSGLPSDRFSAERTGGSVSTLTIQRTQQEDSAVYLCASSPGHPYGYTFGSGTRLTVV.

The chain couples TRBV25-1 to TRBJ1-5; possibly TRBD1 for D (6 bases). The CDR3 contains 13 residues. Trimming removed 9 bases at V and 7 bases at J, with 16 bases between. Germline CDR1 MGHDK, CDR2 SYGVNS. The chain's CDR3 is CASRAGERQPQHF. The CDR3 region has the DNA TGTGCCAGTAGGGCAGGGGAACGGCAGCCCCAGCATTTT.

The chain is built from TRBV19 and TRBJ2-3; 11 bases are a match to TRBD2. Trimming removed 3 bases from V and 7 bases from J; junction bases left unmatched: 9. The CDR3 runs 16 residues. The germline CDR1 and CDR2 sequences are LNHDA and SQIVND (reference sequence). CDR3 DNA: TGTGCCAGTAGTATTGGACTAGCGGGCCCCCCAAATACGCAGTATTTT. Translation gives CASSIGLAGPPNTQYF.

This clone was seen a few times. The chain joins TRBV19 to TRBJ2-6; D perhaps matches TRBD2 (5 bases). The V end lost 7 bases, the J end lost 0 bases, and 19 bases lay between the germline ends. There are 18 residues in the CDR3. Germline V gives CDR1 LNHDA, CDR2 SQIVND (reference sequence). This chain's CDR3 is CASTPLPGGRSGANVLTF. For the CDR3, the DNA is TGTGCCAGTACCCCCCTACCCGGCGGGCGCTCTGGGGCCAACGTCCTGACTTTC.